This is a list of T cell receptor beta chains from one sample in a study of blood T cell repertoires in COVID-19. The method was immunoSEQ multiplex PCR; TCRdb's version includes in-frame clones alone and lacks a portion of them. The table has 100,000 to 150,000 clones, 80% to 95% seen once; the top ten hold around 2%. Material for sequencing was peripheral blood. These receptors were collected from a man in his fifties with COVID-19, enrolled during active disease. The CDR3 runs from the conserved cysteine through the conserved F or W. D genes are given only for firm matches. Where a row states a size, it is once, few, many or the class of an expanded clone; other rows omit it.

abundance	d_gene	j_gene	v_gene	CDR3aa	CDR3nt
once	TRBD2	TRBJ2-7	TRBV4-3	CASSQTTSGYSYEQYF	TGCGCCAGCAGCCAAACGACTAGCGGGTACTCCTACGAGCAGTACTTC
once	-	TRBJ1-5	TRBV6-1	CASSEARSGGKPQHF	TGTGCCAGCAGTGAAGCGCGGAGCGGAGGCAAGCCCCAGCATTTT
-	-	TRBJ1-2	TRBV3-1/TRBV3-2	CASSQDSSGSNGYTF	TGTGCCAGCAGCCAAGATTCTTCCGGGTCTAATGGCTACACCTTC
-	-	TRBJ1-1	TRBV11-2	CASSLQEGTEAFF	TGTGCCAGCAGCTTGCAGGAGGGGACTGAAGCTTTCTTT
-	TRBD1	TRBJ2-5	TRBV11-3	CASSLGWDRGRETQYF	TGTGCCAGCAGCCTGGGGTGGGACAGGGGGCGAGAGACCCAGTACTTC
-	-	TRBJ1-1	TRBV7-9	CASRPRSPVIFSEAFF	TGTGCCAGCAGACCCCGGTCACCGGTCATCTTCTCTGAAGCTTTCTTT
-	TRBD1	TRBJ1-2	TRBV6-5	CASGDSGGSGYTF	TGTGCCAGCGGGGACTCAGGGGGCAGTGGCTACACCTTC
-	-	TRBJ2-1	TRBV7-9	CASSSPGRPNEQFF	TGTGCCAGCAGCTCCCCGGGAAGGCCCAATGAGCAGTTCTTC
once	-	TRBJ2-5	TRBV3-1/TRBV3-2	CASSPHVAEDQETQYF	TGTGCCAGCAGCCCTCACGTGGCCGAGGACCAAGAGACCCAGTACTTC
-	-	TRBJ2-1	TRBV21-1	CASSPAGVVHEQFF	TGTGCCAGCAGCCCAGCGGGAGTTGTCCATGAGCAGTTCTTC
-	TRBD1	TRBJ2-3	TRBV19	CASSMAGGGTDTQYF	TGTGCCAGTAGTATGGCAGGGGGTGGCACAGATACGCAGTATTTT
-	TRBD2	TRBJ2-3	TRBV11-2	CASSLERETNTDTQYF	TGTGCCAGCAGCTTAGAGCGGGAGACGAACACAGATACGCAGTATTTT
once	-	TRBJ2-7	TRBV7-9	CASSSGRSSEQYF	TGTGCCAGCAGCTCCGGGAGATCGAGCGAGCAGTACTTC
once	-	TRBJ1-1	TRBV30	CAWSRAGFGNTEAFF	TGTGCCTGGAGCCGTGCGGGGTTTGGGAACACTGAAGCTTTCTTT
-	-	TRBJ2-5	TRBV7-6	CASSSLQETQYF	TGTGCCAGCAGCTCGTTACAAGAGACCCAGTACTTC
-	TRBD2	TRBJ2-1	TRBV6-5	CASSYSNSGNEQFF	TGTGCCAGCAGTTACTCGAATAGCGGGAATGAGCAGTTCTTC
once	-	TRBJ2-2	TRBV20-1	CSASRATNTGELFF	TGCAGTGCCAGTCGCGCCACGAACACCGGGGAGCTGTTTTTT
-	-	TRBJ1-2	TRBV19	CASTNNYGYTF	TGTGCCAGTACCAATAACTATGGCTACACCTTC
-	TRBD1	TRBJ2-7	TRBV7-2	CASSFPGQGYEQYF	TGTGCCAGCAGCTTTCCGGGACAGGGCTACGAGCAGTACTTC